The clone carrying this T cell receptor beta chain was picked up a small number of times. What it binds is not known. A much larger clone differs from this one at a single base, so this may be a read error. Using its own MiXCR run on the PCR reads, TCRdb lists one record per CDR3 protein. The table has over 35,000 distinct CDR3 sequences, approximately 24% seen once. Germline loops: CDR1 SGHVS, CDR2 FNYEAQ. This CDR3 comprises 12 residues. The data stem from a study of molecular identifiers for immune sequencing clone quantification. Overall study results and limits: Whereas naive cells kept under 1% of molecules in clones above 20 RNA copies, such clones held over 97% in effectors.

The chain has TRBV7-6 and TRBJ2-2; D may match TRBD1 or TRBD2 (5 bases each). This TCR derives from a human donor in good health. Some libraries in this study had Jurkat cell RNA spiked in. Sequencing used naive CD8+ T cells from blood, with Jurkat cell RNA spiked in. Subset meaning: FACS-sorted CD8+CD4-CCR7+CD45RA+ naive T cells. The CDR3 DNA reads as TGTGCCAGCAGCCTAGGGTCTGGGGGGCTGTTTTTT. It codes for CASSLGSGGLFF. The full variable domain, its missing parts supplied by reference TRBV7-6 and TRBJ2-2, is GAGVSQSPRYKVTKRGQDVALRCDPISGHVSLYWYRQALGQGPEFLTYFNYEAQQDKSGLPNDRFSAERPEGSISTLTIQRTEQRDSAMYRCASSLGSGGLFFGEGSRLTVL.